This T cell receptor (beta chain) was recorded in a study of blood T cell repertoires in COVID-19. As for the study in general: The United States, Italy and Spain were the sources of the acute and convalescent COVID-19 samples. PBMCs, B-cell-depleted T cells, or T cells were the source of the cDNA or gDNA that made up the material.

Trimming removed 4 bases from V and 1 base from J; junction bases left unmatched: 9. CDR1 and CDR2 (germline): SEHNR, FQNEAQ (reference sequence). The CDR3 is 17 amino acids. In the original analysis: Nucleated cell counts were estimated from reference gene primer amplification. The data were produced by immunoSEQ multiplex PCR, yet TCRdb's version contains in-frame clones alone and is incomplete. Clone size and the V and J calls come from that table; the DNA yielded D and trimming. In the table there are about 240,000 clones, 87% of which are singletons. The chain has TRBV7-9 and TRBJ1-5; 8 bases match TRBD1. The clonotype originates from a man aged 55 to 70 who had recovered from COVID-19. Sequencing was carried out using peripheral blood. The CDR3: CASSSQGQGRSNQPQHF. In DNA, the CDR3 is TGTGCCAGCAGCTCACAAGGACAGGGCAGAAGCAATCAGCCCCAGCATTTT.